This T cell receptor (beta chain) was sequenced during a study of T cells in localized non-small cell lung cancer (dated by TCRdb to about 2020). Background on the whole study: T cell repertoires of hundreds of early-stage NSCLC patients were analyzed, with tumors being compared against uninvolved tumor-adjacent lungs. The cohort comprised under 250 treatment-naïve NSCLC patients with resected, localized lung tumors. NSCLC patients had a mean age of approximately 72 years, and 120 to 150 were male and 107 female.

V ends up 3 bases short and J 4 bases short, with an unmatched junction base count of 19. The CDR3, cysteine through phenylalanine, is 19 amino acids long. The only DNA kept is the CDR3, 57 bases in frame from the first base. CDR1 KGHSY and CDR2 FQNENV were looked up in the germline V gene. Only a few counts were recorded for this clone. No antigen is known for it. It has no much larger one-base neighbor in the sample; base qualities were not kept. The immunoSEQ Assay was used to sequence TCR beta CDR3 regions from DNA. The paper's processing steps were these. T cell density was computed as TCR beta template counts normalized to usable DNA estimated by amplifying housekeeping genes. Richness was estimated with the preseqR package, extrapolating to 400,000 templates for PBMC samples and 120,000 templates for tissue samples. Clonality was taken to be one minus Pielou's evenness. Tissue-enriched TCRs were identified through differential abundance testing performed on productive amino-acid clonotypes, with a minimum total count of 5 and an alpha of 0.1. The Jaccard Index and the Morisita Overlap Index were used to measure how much the repertoires overlapped between compartments. GLIPH grouped TCR beta CDR3s together with public tetramer-defined viral CDR3s, and a viral motif had to include at least three viral sequences and show V-gene enrichment. Held by TCRdb, this immuneACCESS table contains in-frame sequences only and omits some clones. Under half of the omission traces to an unresolved V gene where checked; the cause of the rest is unknown. That table is the source of V, J and clone size, and D and trimming were worked out from the DNA. This sample holds around 4,800 clones; over 25% were observed only once. About 4.3% of the sample lies in the top ten.

General findings and caveats noted by the study authors: Because multi-region sequencing of the tumors was not done, intratumor heterogeneity could not be ruled out. Longer overall survival was associated with higher T cell density in blood, whereas shorter survival was associated with higher clonality in adjacent lung. Since the design was exploratory, TCR variables were selected using unadjusted p-values with no false-discovery rate correction. A median of approximately 50 of the top 100 tumor clones turned up in the paired uninvolved adjacent lung, and some 27 of those clones also ranked among the top 100 of that same adjacent lung. Uninvolved tumor-adjacent lung showed the highest T cell clonality, higher than tumor, which suggests more focused antigenic responses in the uninvolved tumor-adjacent lung.

At diagnosis, peripheral blood, uninvolved tumor-adjacent lung and tumor were collected and were preserved as a mix of fresh-frozen and FFPE material. Here the sequenced sample was lung tumor tissue, taken before any cancer treatment. The TCR comes from a man between 40 and 70 years old with stage III squamous cell lung carcinoma. In this chain, TRBV16 is recombined with TRBJ2-5; 8 central nucleotides agree with TRBD1. The CDR3 protein: CASSHAFMDRVKGGETQYF. In nucleotide form, the sequence is TGTGCCAGCAGCCACGCCTTCATGGACAGGGTGAAAGGGGGAGAGACCCAGTACTTC.